This T cell receptor (beta chain) comes out of a study of blood T cell repertoires in COVID-19. Study in general: Samples came from the United States, Italy and Spain, spanning acute and convalescent COVID-19. The analysed material was cDNA or gDNA that came from T cells, B-cell-depleted T cells, or PBMCs.

The protocol was immunoSEQ multiplex PCR, while the TCRdb copy is restricted to in-frame clones and leaves out a portion. The sample carries fewer than 300,000 clones, approximately 89% recorded once. Per germline, CDR1 WSHSY and CDR2 SAAADI. The length of the CDR3 is 15 residues. V lost 4 bases and J lost 2; bases outside the gene matches: 6. Material: peripheral blood. V is TRBV10-2 and J is TRBJ2-7; 9 bases line up with TRBD1. This TCR was recovered from a middle-aged man who had recovered from COVID-19. This CDR3 reads CASSGWGQGTYEQYF. The CDR3 nucleotides read TGCGCCAGCAGTGGGTGGGGACAGGGAACCTACGAGCAGTACTTC.